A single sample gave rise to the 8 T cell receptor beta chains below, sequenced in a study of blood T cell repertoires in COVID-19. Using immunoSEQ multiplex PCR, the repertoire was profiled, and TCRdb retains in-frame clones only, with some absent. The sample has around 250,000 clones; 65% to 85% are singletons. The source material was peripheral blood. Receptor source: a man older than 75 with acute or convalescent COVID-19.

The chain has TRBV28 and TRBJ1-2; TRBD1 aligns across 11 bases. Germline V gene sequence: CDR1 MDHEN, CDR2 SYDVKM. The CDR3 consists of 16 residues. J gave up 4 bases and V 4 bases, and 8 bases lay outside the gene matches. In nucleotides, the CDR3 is TGTGCCAGCAGTTCACCCCGGACAGGGGGCGCCTATGGCTACACCTTC. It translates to CASSSPRTGGAYGYTF.

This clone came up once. This chain's CDR3 is CASSAQGSYNEQFF. DNA of the CDR3: TGTGCCAGCTCCGCCCAGGGCTCCTACAATGAGCAGTTCTTC. The rearrangement joins TRBV6-5 to TRBJ2-1; D possibly corresponds to TRBD1 (5 bases). This CDR3 spans 14 amino acids. Germline values: CDR1 MNHEY, CDR2 SVGAGI. V was cut by 8 bases and J by 0 bases, with 11 bases left in between.

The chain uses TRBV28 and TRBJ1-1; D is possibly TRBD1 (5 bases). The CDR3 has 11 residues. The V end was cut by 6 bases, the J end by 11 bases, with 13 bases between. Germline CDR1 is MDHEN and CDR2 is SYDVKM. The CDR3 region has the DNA TGTGCCAGCAGGCAGGGTAGTCGGGCTTTCTTT. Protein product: CASRQGSRAFF. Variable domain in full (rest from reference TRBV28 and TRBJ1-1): DVKVTQSSRYLVKRTGEKVFLECVQDMDHENMFWYRQDPGLGLRLIYFSYDVKMKEKGDIPEGYSVSREKKERFSLILESASTNQTSMYLCASRQGSRAFFGQGTRLTVV.

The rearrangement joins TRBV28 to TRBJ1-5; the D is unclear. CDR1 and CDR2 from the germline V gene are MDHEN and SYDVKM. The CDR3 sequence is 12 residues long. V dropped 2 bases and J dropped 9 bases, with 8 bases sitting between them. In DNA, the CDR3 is TGTGCCAGCAGTTTACTAGTTCGGCCCCAGCATTTT. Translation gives CASSLLVRPQHF.

The CDR3 is CASSRGGGLYNEQFF. The CDR3, as DNA: TGTGCCAGCAGTCGAGGGGGTGGCCTTTACAATGAGCAGTTCTTC. This chain uses TRBV27 with TRBJ2-1; weak D call: TRBD1 (6 bases). The germline gives CDR1 MNHEY, CDR2 SMNVEV (reference sequence). The V and J ends lost 5 bases and 4 bases respectively, with 15 bases between them. The CDR3 is made up of 15 amino acids.

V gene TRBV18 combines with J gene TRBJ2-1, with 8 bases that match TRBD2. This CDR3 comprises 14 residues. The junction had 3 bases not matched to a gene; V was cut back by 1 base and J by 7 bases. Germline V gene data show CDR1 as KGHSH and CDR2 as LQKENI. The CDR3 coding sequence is TGTGCCAGCTCACCACTCGGGGGGGCAAATGAGCAGTTCTTC. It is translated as CASSPLGGANEQFF. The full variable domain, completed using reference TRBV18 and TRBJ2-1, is NAGVMQNPRHLVRRRGQEARLRCSPMKGHSHVYWYRQLPEEGLKFMVYLQKENIIDESGMPKERFSAEFPKEGPSILRIQQVVRGDSAAYFCASSPLGGANEQFFGPGTRLTVL.

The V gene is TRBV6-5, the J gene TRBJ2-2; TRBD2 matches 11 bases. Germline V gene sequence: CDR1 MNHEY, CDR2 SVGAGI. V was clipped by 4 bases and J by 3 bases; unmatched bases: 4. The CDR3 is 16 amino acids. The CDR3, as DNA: TGTGCCAGCAGTTCACTAGCGGGAGAGCACACCGGGGAGCTGTTTTTT. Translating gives CASSSLAGEHTGELFF.

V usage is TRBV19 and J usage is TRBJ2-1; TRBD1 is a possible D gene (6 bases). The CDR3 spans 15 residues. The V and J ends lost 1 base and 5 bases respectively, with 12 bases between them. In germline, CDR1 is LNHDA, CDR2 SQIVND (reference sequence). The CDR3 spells CASSIVGPGDNEQFF. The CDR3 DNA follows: TGTGCCAGTAGTATAGTGGGTCCAGGGGACAATGAGCAGTTCTTC.